A single sample gave rise to the 25 T cell receptor beta chains below, sequenced in a study of T cell responses to AZD1222 COVID-19 vaccine. Clones were read by immunoSEQ multiplex PCR, and TCRdb kept only the in-frame ones, dropping some. The profile covers 140,000 to 150,000 clones, with 75% to 85% appearing a single time and around 4.3% taken by the ten largest. The sample was peripheral blood, taken on day 0 of MenACWY control vaccination. These receptors all come from an adult in good health.

This clone appeared a single time. This sequence joins TRBV27 and TRBJ1-2, with 7 bases matching TRBD1. The CDR3 runs 14 residues. Unmatched junction bases numbered 5, after V lost 5 bases and J lost 2 bases. Germline loops: CDR1 MNHEY, CDR2 SMNVEV (reference sequence). In DNA, the CDR3 is TGTGCCAGCAGTCGGGACAGACTAAACTATGGCTACACCTTC. This codes for CASSRDRLNYGYTF.

The chain employs TRBV5-5 and TRBJ2-7, with D possibly being TRBD1 or TRBD2 (5 bases each). The germline V and J ends were trimmed by 2 bases and 1 base, with 10 bases remaining between them. The CDR3 is made up of 14 amino acids. Looked up from germline, CDR1 is SGHKS and CDR2 is YYEKEE (reference sequence). This CDR3 reads CASSFVGESYEQYF. DNA of the CDR3: TGTGCCAGCAGCTTCGTAGGGGAGTCCTACGAGCAGTACTTC.

This clone was recorded only once. The V call is TRBV9, the J call TRBJ2-1, with D possibly being TRBD2 (5 bases). Germline V gene lookup returns CDR1 SGDLS and CDR2 YYNGEE. V lost 0 bases to trimming and J lost 3 bases, with 10 bases between them. This CDR3 region has 15 residues. This chain's CDR3 is CASSVDGGHYNEQFF. The DNA of the CDR3 is TGTGCCAGCAGCGTAGACGGAGGCCACTACAATGAGCAGTTCTTC.

V and J are TRBV3-1 (or the pseudogene TRBV3-2) and TRBJ1-6, with 7 positions matching TRBD1. The CDR3 covers 15 residues. Germline-derived CDR1 and CDR2 are LGHDT and YNNKEL (reference sequence). V was pared by 4 bases and J by 7 bases, with 7 bases of the junction left unmatched. The CDR3 reads CASSPAGGGNSPLHF. In nucleotides, the CDR3 is TGTGCCAGCAGCCCCGCCGGAGGGGGCAATTCACCCCTCCACTTT.

The chain has TRBV5-1 and TRBJ1-4, with D perhaps TRBD1 (5 bases). This CDR3 has 15 residues. Per germline, CDR1 SGHRS and CDR2 YFSETQ. V gave up 1 base and J gave up 0 bases, with 7 bases separating them. The chain's CDR3 is CASSLLGATNEKLFF. The CDR3 region has the DNA TGCGCCAGCAGCTTGTTGGGGGCAACTAATGAAAAACTGTTTTTT.

The chain uses TRBV10-3 and TRBJ1-1; the D gene is possibly TRBD1 (5 bases). Between the trimmed V and J ends, which lost 0 bases and 0 bases, there was a span of 11 bases. CDR1 and CDR2 (germline): ENHRY, SYGVKD. The CDR3 totals 16 residues. The CDR3 sequence is CAISESGAGMNTEAFF. CDR3 DNA sequence: TGTGCCATCAGTGAGTCAGGGGCGGGGATGAACACTGAAGCTTTCTTT.

This chain connects TRBV28 to TRBJ2-3, with D tentatively TRBD1 (5 bases). This CDR3 has 14 residues. V dropped 6 bases and J dropped 2 bases, with 12 bases sitting between them. Germline V CDR1 and CDR2: MDHEN, SYDVKM. The CDR3: CASRRQLSTDTQYF. The CDR3 nucleotides are TGTGCCAGCAGAAGACAGCTATCCACAGATACGCAGTATTTT.

This chain joins TRBV15 and TRBJ2-7; D unresolved. CDR3 size: 13 residues. The V gene lost 0 bases and the J gene lost 2 bases, with 5 bases spanning the gap. Germline V CDR1 and CDR2: LNHNV, YYDKDF (reference sequence). The CDR3 coding sequence is TGTGCCACCAGCAGAGATGGGGCCTACGAGCAGTACTTC. Amino acid sequence: CATSRDGAYEQYF.

The genes are TRBV12-3 or TRBV12-4 and TRBJ2-7; D might be TRBD1 (6 bases). The CDR3 totals 13 residues. With 6 bases removed from V and 7 bases from J, the gap between germline ends came to 16 bases. CDR3 DNA: TGTGCCAGCAGCCTCGGACAGTTACTAGAGCAGTACGTC. Encoded protein: CASSLGQLLEQYV.

Points on this clone: Other nucleotide sequences in the sample specify the same CDR3. V gene TRBV18 combines with J gene TRBJ1-5; D is ambiguous. V lost 4 bases and J 4 bases, leaving 8 bases between the germline ends. This CDR3 is built from 13 residues. The germline CDR1 and CDR2 sequences are KGHSH and LQKENI. The CDR3 spells CASSRGGNQPQHF. The CDR3 DNA sequence: TGTGCCAGCTCACGGGGAGGTAATCAGCCCCAGCATTTT.

This clone was picked up a small number of times. The chain couples TRBV3-1 (or the pseudogene TRBV3-2) to TRBJ2-7; no clear D gene. The length of the CDR3 is 15 residues. Trimming pared 3 bases from V and 0 bases from J, leaving 12 bases between. In germline, CDR1 is LGHDT, CDR2 YNNKEL (reference sequence). In DNA form, the CDR3 reads TGTGCCAGCAGCCATAAGCGTTGGGGCTCCTACGAGCAGTACTTC. This translates into CASSHKRWGSYEQYF.

A few counts support this clone. J is TRBJ1-3 and V is TRBV3-1 (or the pseudogene TRBV3-2); D call uncertain. Germline assignment: CDR1 LGHDT and CDR2 YNNKEL (reference sequence). CDR3 size: 16 residues. V was shortened by 4 bases and J by 0 bases, with 13 bases between the two germline ends. DNA of the CDR3: TGTGCCAGCAGCCCTACGAGTCATAGCTCTGGAAACACCATATATTTT. Protein product: CASSPTSHSSGNTIYF.

The V gene is TRBV2, the J gene TRBJ2-1, with 7 nucleotides matching TRBD1. The V segment lost 6 bases and the J segment 0 bases; nucleotides outside the gene matches: 11. The CDR3 consists of 17 residues. Germline CDR1 and CDR2: SNHLY and FYNNEI. The CDR3, as DNA: TGTGCCAGCAGCCGACAGGGATATCGAGGCTCCTACAATGAGCAGTTCTTC. Residues: CASSRQGYRGSYNEQFF.

This sequence joins TRBV19 and TRBJ2-2; the match to TRBD2 covers 9 bases. CDR3 length equals 17 residues. Germline V gene lookup returns CDR1 LNHDA and CDR2 SQIVND (reference sequence). The V segment lost 5 bases and the J segment 2 bases; nucleotides outside the gene matches: 9. CDR3 DNA: TGTGCCAGTAGTCGGGGTAGCGGGGGCCCTAACACCGGGGAGCTGTTTTTT. Translating gives CASSRGSGGPNTGELFF.

This chain joins TRBV6-2 or TRBV6-3 and TRBJ1-2; no firm D call. This CDR3 is built from 12 residues. Trimming stripped 5 bases from V and 1 base from J, with 5 bases between. Germline loops: CDR1 MNHEY, CDR2 SVGEGT. In DNA form, the CDR3 reads TGTGCCAGCAGTACGGGTAACTATGGCTACACCTTC. Encoded protein: CASSTGNYGYTF.

This clone was detected only a few times. The chain employs TRBV28 and TRBJ2-7; the match to TRBD1 covers 9 bases. The CDR3 contains 15 residues. After removal of 7 bases from V and 3 bases from J, the junction contained 10 bases not matched to a gene. Per germline, CDR1 MDHEN and CDR2 SYDVKM. The CDR3 spells CASTKTGQGFYEQYV. CDR3 sequence (DNA): TGTGCCAGCACTAAAACGGGACAGGGCTTCTACGAGCAGTACGTC.

This clone was seen a few times. The rearrangement uses TRBV30 and TRBJ1-3, with D perhaps TRBD1 (6 bases). Germline CDR1 GTSNPN, CDR2 SVGIG (reference sequence). The CDR3 is 13 residues long. With 1 base removed from V and 4 bases from J, the gap between germline ends came to 8 bases. The CDR3 coding sequence is TGTGCCTGGAGTGCAGGGGCGGGAAACACCATATATTTT. Translating it yields CAWSAGAGNTIYF.

This sequence joins TRBV3-1 (or the pseudogene TRBV3-2) and TRBJ1-5, with D hard to call. Germline-derived CDR1 and CDR2 are LGHDT and YNNKEL (reference sequence). V was pared by 5 bases and J by 5 bases, with 13 bases between. This CDR3 is 14 amino acids long. In DNA form, the CDR3 reads TGTGCCAGCAGCTCCGCCGGCCCTTATCAGCCCCAGCATTTT. Translated: CASSSAGPYQPQHF.

This clone was recorded a few times. The chain combines TRBV5-1 with TRBJ1-6, with TRBD1 matching over 12 bases. Germline values: CDR1 SGHRS, CDR2 YFSETQ. The CDR3 consists of 16 residues. V shed 4 bases and J 14 bases; nucleotides not matched to a gene: 13. CDR3 coding DNA: TGCGCCAGCAGCCCCGGGACAGGGGGCAACGTACGGACCCTCCACTTT. It specifies CASSPGTGGNVRTLHF.

V usage is TRBV15 and J usage is TRBJ1-2; TRBD1 matches 7 bases. Germline CDR1 and CDR2: LNHNV and YYDKDF (reference sequence). Trimming removed 2 bases from V and 4 bases from J; junction bases left unmatched: 7. CDR3 length: 15 amino acids. The CDR3 spells CATSRQGGGGYGYTF. The CDR3 bases are TGTGCCACCAGCAGACAGGGGGGAGGTGGCTATGGCTACACCTTC.

The chain carries TRBV7-2 and TRBJ1-2; D perhaps matches TRBD1 (5 bases). V was cut by 5 bases and J by 4 bases, with 17 bases left in between. Germline V lookup: CDR1 SGHTA, CDR2 FQGNSA. The CDR3 loop spans 15 amino acids. CDR3 nucleotides: TGTGCCAGCAGCGTCATCGATCAGGGTGGCTATGGCTACACCTTC. It yields the protein CASSVIDQGGYGYTF. The full variable domain, its missing parts supplied by reference TRBV7-2 and TRBJ1-2, is GAGVSQSPSNKVTEKGKDVELRCDPISGHTALYWYRQSLGQGLEFLIYFQGNSAPDKSGLPSDRFSAERTGGSVSTLTIQRTQQEDSAVYLCASSVIDQGGYGYTFGSGTRLTVV.

V usage is TRBV18 and J usage is TRBJ2-1, with no clear D. Deletions cut 0 bases from V and 2 bases from J, with 5 bases between. CDR3 length equals 14 residues. The V gene's germline CDR1 is KGHSH and CDR2 LQKENI. CDR3 bases: TGTGCCAGCTCACCACCTGGTCCCTACAATGAGCAGTTCTTC. Protein sequence: CASSPPGPYNEQFF.

The chain combines TRBV3-1 (or the pseudogene TRBV3-2) with TRBJ2-1; 10 bases are a match to TRBD2. This CDR3 contains 15 residues. Per the germline V gene, CDR1 is LGHDT and CDR2 is YNNKEL (reference sequence). Trimming removed 3 bases from V and 7 bases from J; junction bases left unmatched: 6. DNA for the CDR3: TGTGCCAGCAGCCAGCTTAGCGGGGGGCGGAATGAGCAGTTCTTC. It yields the protein CASSQLSGGRNEQFF.

This rearrangement joins TRBV2 to TRBJ1-5, with 9 bases matching TRBD1. Germline V gene sequence: CDR1 SNHLY, CDR2 FYNNEI. Trimming at V came to 9 bases and at J to 8 bases, leaving 14 bases not matched to a gene. The CDR3 spans 15 residues. CDR3 coding DNA: TGTGCCAGTGCTAGGACAGGGGCCGCCAGTGAGCCCCAGCATTTT. Translation gives CASARTGAASEPQHF.

The sample holds one count of this clone. The chain is built from TRBV16 and TRBJ1-1; D remains unclear. The V gene lost 4 bases and the J gene lost 4 bases, with 13 bases spanning the gap. This CDR3 region has 14 residues. The germline V gene has CDR1 KGHSY and CDR2 FQNENV. The CDR3 DNA reads as TGTGCCAGCAGCCGTTCTGAGGGTGGCACTGAAGCTTTCTTT. Translating gives CASSRSEGGTEAFF.